This T cell receptor (beta chain) was retrieved from a study of tumor-infiltrating lymphocytes in primary liver carcinoma. Study background: The study obtained roughly 3.5 to 8 million productive TCRbeta reads per sample, similar across tissue types. The study, taken as a whole, reports: Lower overlap was observed for tumor-adjacent and tumor-blood pairs relative to tumor region pairs.

Note on this clonotype: Antigen unknown.

From approximately 530 ng of total RNA, TCR beta-specific cDNA was reverse-transcribed using a constant-region primer. Three-round nested multiplex PCR performed with slightly modified ARM-PCR produced the TCR beta libraries. Investigators reported that the first two PCR rounds, at 10 cycles each, used TRBV1-TRBV30 forward primers with a C-beta reverse primer. In TCRdb, the multiplex PCR reads were re-called with MiXCR into one record per CDR3 protein. This sample has 75,000 to 80,000 distinct CDR3 sequences, with approximately 70% found just once. V lost 7 bases, J lost 1 base, and 12 bases lay in between. There are 14 residues in the CDR3. Germline V lookup: CDR1 MNHNY, CDR2 SVGAGI (reference sequence). Joint extraction of RNA and DNA used roughly 18-34 mg of bulk tissue that was unsorted. Resection treated the patients' primary liver carcinoma.

Sequencing input: tumor-adjacent normal liver tissue. The chain recombines TRBV6-6 with TRBJ2-3; the D gene is possibly TRBD1 (5 bases). The TCR sequence derives from a man aged 35 to 55 with primary liver carcinoma and hepatitis B virus infection. CDR3 coding DNA: TGTGCCAGCATCCAGGGTGCCTGCACAGATACGCAGTATTTT. Translating gives CASIQGACTDTQYF.